This entry is about one T cell receptor beta chain. Its antigen is not identified. It was CD45RO-negative cells, positively selected for CCR7, that made up naive CD8 cells, with terminally differentiated effector memory CD45RA+ cells excluded. Healthy and HIV-negative, the adult donors had no recent acute infections or vaccinations. This CDR3 contains 14 residues. Losses at the gene ends were 7 bases for V and 1 base for J; bases not matched to a gene: 6. Germline CDR1 is LNHDA and CDR2 is SQIVND (reference sequence). Deep-level settings were used for running the assay. Sequencing was performed with immunoSEQ multiplex PCR; in TCRdb, only in-frame clones are kept and a portion is missing. The sample has some 2.1 million clones, around 95% seen once. The entry originates in a study of shared clonotypes between healthy human individuals. Study conclusions and caveats: Represented diversity, genetic and exposure-history alike, was limited by few donors.

The TCR comes from a man aged 18 to 30 in good health. Some clones in this sample may be carry-over from other donors' samples. The chain joins TRBV19 to TRBJ1-1; 7 bases align to TRBD1. Sequenced sample: naive CD8+ T cells from PBMCs. DNA of the CDR3: TGTGCCAGTATGCCGACAGGGCGGAACACTGAAGCTTTCTTT. Protein sequence: CASMPTGRNTEAFF.